The rows below give T cell receptor beta chains drawn from one sample of a study of T-cell reconstitution after alpha-beta-depleted transplantation in children. Using its own MiXCR run on the PCR reads, TCRdb lists one record per CDR3 protein. The sample lists 500,000 to 650,000 distinct CDR3 sequences; approximately 12% were seen once. The sample here was PBMCs, mostly from graft donor cells, taken 360 days after TCRalphabeta/CD19-depleted stem cell transplant. These receptors originate from a male patient younger than 18 who had a stem cell transplant for acute myeloid leukemia, so the T cells may come from the graft donor. Both conserved end residues are part of each CDR3. The D gene is left open where the match is weak. A clone size is listed for some rows: how often the clone was seen (once, few, many), or a class if it is expanded.

clone_size j_call v_call cdr3_length d_call cdr3_nt cdr3_aa
few TRBJ2-3 TRBV7-2 16 TRBD2 TGTGCCAGCAGCTTAGGTGGAGCGGGAGCCACAGATACGCAGTATTTT CASSLGGAGATDTQYF
NA TRBJ2-1 TRBV20-1 13 TRBD1 TGCAGTGCTAGAGCCGGGACAGGGGGCAAGCAGTTCTTC CSARAGTGGKQFF
few TRBJ1-1 TRBV28 14 NA TGTGCCAGCAACTGGGTTGACGGGATCACTGAAGCTTTCTTT CASNWVDGITEAFF
NA TRBJ1-5 TRBV7-8 15 NA TGTGCCAGCAGTTCCCAGGGAGGGGGCAATCAGCCCCAGCATTTT CASSSQGGGNQPQHF
NA TRBJ1-1 TRBV7-9 11 NA TGTGCCAGCAGCGTAATGATAGAAGCTTTCTTT CASSVMIEAFF
many TRBJ1-1 TRBV6-5 13 NA TGTGCCAGCAGACCAGGGTGGGTCACTGAAGCTTTCTTT CASRPGWVTEAFF
many TRBJ2-5 TRBV9 14 NA TGTGCCAGCAGCGGTCCGGGACGAAAAGAGACCCAGTACTTC CASSGPGRKETQYF
NA TRBJ1-6 TRBV19 13 NA TGTGCCAGTAGTATGGGGACAAGACCACCCCTCCACTTT CASSMGTRPPLHF
many TRBJ2-1 TRBV7-2 13 NA TGTGCCAGCAGTCCGGACGGAACCAATGAGCAGTTCTTC CASSPDGTNEQFF
NA TRBJ2-7 TRBV3-1 12 NA TGTGCCAGCAGCCAAGGGAACGGACCCCAGTACTTC CASSQGNGPQYF
NA TRBJ1-4 TRBV12-3/TRBV12-4 15 TRBD1 TGTGCCAGCAGTCCTCTGACAGGGACGGGTGAAAAACTGTTTTTT CASSPLTGTGEKLFF
few TRBJ2-7 TRBV20-1 18 TRBD2 TGCAGTGCTACCCCTTTGTCCGGGACTAGCGGGAGGCACTACGAGCAGTACTTC CSATPLSGTSGRHYEQYF
many TRBJ1-6 TRBV7-3 15 TRBD1 TGTGCCAGCAGCATACAGACAGGGGGGAGGTCACCCCTCCACTTT CASSIQTGGRSPLHF
NA TRBJ2-3 TRBV28 14 NA TGTGCCAGCGGGGGGGCGGGCCGGAAAGATACGCAGTATTTT CASGGAGRKDTQYF
NA TRBJ1-6 TRBV28 14 TRBD1 TGTGCCAGCAGTTCGACAGGGAAGAATTCACCCCTCCACTTT CASSSTGKNSPLHF
NA TRBJ2-2 TRBV12-3/TRBV12-4 15 TRBD2 TGTGCCAGCAGCCCTCTGACTAGCGACACCGGGGAGCTGTTTTTT CASSPLTSDTGELFF
few TRBJ2-3 TRBV20-1 16 TRBD2 TGCAGTGCATACCGACCGACTAGCGTCCTCACAGATACGCAGTATTTT CSAYRPTSVLTDTQYF
NA TRBJ2-7 TRBV6-5 14 NA TGTGCCAGCAGTTACGGCAGCGTTGACTACGAGCAGTACTTC CASSYGSVDYEQYF
NA TRBJ2-5 TRBV7-9 16 NA TGTGCCAGCAGCCCACTGGGGGACCTTTTCCAAGAGACCCAGTACTTC CASSPLGDLFQETQYF
few TRBJ2-4 TRBV3-1 13 NA TGTGCCAGCAGCCTGGGACCCGGAGGCATTCAGTACTTC CASSLGPGGIQYF
NA TRBJ2-1 TRBV4-3 13 NA TGCGCCAGCAGACGACAGGAGTTCAATGAGCAGTTCTTC CASRRQEFNEQFF
NA TRBJ2-5 TRBV19 15 NA TGTGCCAGCAAGCGAGTGATAGGACTTCAAGAGACCCAGTACTTC CASKRVIGLQETQYF
NA TRBJ2-2 TRBV5-1 12 NA TGCGCCAGCAGCTCAAATCCCGGGGAGCTGTTTTTT CASSSNPGELFF
few TRBJ2-2 TRBV5-4 16 TRBD2 TGTGCCAGCAGCTTGGTTACTAGCGGGATGAGCGGGGAGCTGTTTTTT CASSLVTSGMSGELFF
few TRBJ2-1 TRBV4-2 15 TRBD2 TGTGCCAGCAGTCTCGAGGGACTAGCCTACAATGAGCAGTTCTTC CASSLEGLAYNEQFF
NA TRBJ2-7 TRBV20-1 13 TRBD2 TGCAGTGCTAGCGGGAGGGCCCTATACGAGCAGTACTTC CSASGRALYEQYF
NA TRBJ2-2 TRBV18 17 TRBD2 TGTGCCAGCTCATCGGGGGGGACGCCTGTGGACACCGGGGAGCTGTTTTTT CASSSGGTPVDTGELFF
few TRBJ2-7 TRBV29-1 13 NA TGCAGCACTGGCCGGGACGGAACCTACGAGCAGTACTTC CSTGRDGTYEQYF
many TRBJ2-7 TRBV28 16 TRBD1 TGTGCCAGCAGTTTATGGGGCCGGGACAGGGGGCACGAGCAGTACTTC CASSLWGRDRGHEQYF
NA TRBJ2-3 TRBV9 16 NA TGTGCCAGCAGCGTAGAGGAGGGATATGGCACAGATACGCAGTATTTT CASSVEEGYGTDTQYF
many TRBJ2-5 TRBV18 15 TRBD1 TGTGCCAGCTCACAAAGGACAGGGACCCAAGAGACCCAGTACTTC CASSQRTGTQETQYF
NA TRBJ2-5 TRBV9 16 TRBD2 TGTGCCAGCAGCCTAGCGGGAGGGAGTCAGCCGGAGACCCAGTACTTC CASSLAGGSQPETQYF
few TRBJ2-1 TRBV7-6 19 TRBD1 TGTGCCAGCAGCTTAGTGGAACAGGGGCCGCTTAGGATATACAATGAGCAGTTCTTC CASSLVEQGPLRIYNEQFF
few TRBJ2-3 TRBV7-4 16 NA TGTGCCAGCAGCTTATTCAGGGGGGCAAGCACAGATACGCAGTATTTT CASSLFRGASTDTQYF
few TRBJ2-1 TRBV4-2 13 NA TGTGCCAGCAGCCATACCTACGGCAATGAGCAGTTCTTC CASSHTYGNEQFF
few TRBJ2-1 TRBV29-1 15 NA TGCAGCGTTGCAGGGCTCTTGGGCCTTTACAATGAGCAGTTCTTC CSVAGLLGLYNEQFF
NA TRBJ1-3 TRBV18 17 TRBD1 TGTGCCAGCTCACCTCTAGACAGGGGCCGCTCTGGAAACACCATATATTTT CASSPLDRGRSGNTIYF
few TRBJ2-1 TRBV7-9 17 TRBD2 TGTGCCAGCAGCCCCCGGGGACTAGCGGGAGGGATGGATGAGCAGTTCTTC CASSPRGLAGGMDEQFF
NA TRBJ2-4 TRBV7-9 15 TRBD1 TGTGCCAGCAGCTTTGTTGGGCCCACAGGGGGCATTCAGTACTTC CASSFVGPTGGIQYF
NA TRBJ2-1 TRBV29-1 14 NA TGCAGCGTTGAAGATCTCTGGATGGGCAATGAGCAGTTCTTC CSVEDLWMGNEQFF
NA TRBJ2-7 TRBV3-1 15 TRBD2 TGTGCCAGCAGCGCATCCGGGACTAGCGGCCCTTCGGAGTACTTC CASSASGTSGPSEYF
NA TRBJ2-5 TRBV29-1 12 NA TGCAGCGTTGATCGAGATTCGGAGACCCAGTACTTC CSVDRDSETQYF
few TRBJ2-1 TRBV4-2 20 TRBD2 TGTGCCAGCAGCCCCGAAGGGGCCAGACGAGCGGGAGGATCCTACAATGAGCAGTTCTTC CASSPEGARRAGGSYNEQFF
NA TRBJ2-7 TRBV20-1 15 TRBD2 TGCAGTGCTAGACCGGGACTAGCGAACAACTACGAGCAGTACTTC CSARPGLANNYEQYF
NA TRBJ2-7 TRBV7-2 15 TRBD2 TGTGCCAGCAGCTTAGTCCAGCGGGGCCACTACGAGCAGTACTTC CASSLVQRGHYEQYF
few TRBJ2-7 TRBV7-9 16 NA TGTGCCAGCAGCTTAGCCGGACCCAGATCCTCCTACGAGCAGTACTTC CASSLAGPRSSYEQYF
many TRBJ2-7 TRBV28 14 NA TGTGCCAGCGAGGGGCGGGACGGAACCTACGAGCAGTACTTC CASEGRDGTYEQYF
many TRBJ2-5 TRBV29-1 12 NA TGCAGCGTTAGAGAGACTCAAGAGACCCAGTACTTC CSVRETQETQYF
NA TRBJ2-2 TRBV27 18 TRBD2 TGTGCCAGCGCTTCCGGGACTAGCGGGAGAAGGGACACCGGGGAGCTGTTTTTT CASASGTSGRRDTGELFF
few TRBJ2-1 TRBV24-1 15 NA TGTGCCACCAGTGCCCTCGCGACCTCCTACAATGAGCAGTTCTTC CATSALATSYNEQFF
NA TRBJ1-3 TRBV18 18 NA TGTGCCAGCTCACCGCCATACGACGGGCGGGTCTCTGGAAACACCATATATTTT CASSPPYDGRVSGNTIYF
NA TRBJ2-7 TRBV15 16 NA TGTGCCACCAGCAGCGAACACGGCTGGGACCCCTACGAGCAGTACTTC CATSSEHGWDPYEQYF
NA TRBJ2-7 TRBV10-3 15 NA TGTGCCATCAGTGAGTACTTTGCTTCGAGCTACGAGCAGTACTTC CAISEYFASSYEQYF
NA TRBJ2-1 TRBV11-2 18 NA TGTGCCAGCAGCTCGTGGTCGGGGCTAGCTCTGAGGGGCAATGAGCAGTTCTTC CASSSWSGLALRGNEQFF
NA TRBJ1-1 TRBV3-1 17 NA TGTGCCAGCAGCCAATTGGGGGGGAGAGGGGATTTCACTGAAGCTTTCTTT CASSQLGGRGDFTEAFF